This T cell receptor beta chain was sequenced for a study of cytomegalovirus exposure and HLA in healthy donors. Study-level background: Of about 390 genotyped donors, 81% grouped in the Caucasian-associated ancestry cluster.

This clone occurred once. In germline, CDR1 is MNHEY, CDR2 SVGAGI. Trimming cost V 3 bases and J 7 bases, with 12 bases left between them. The CDR3 consists of 13 residues. In the PCR, 60 Vbeta and 13 Jbeta primers were used. The repertoire was sequenced with immunoSEQ multiplex PCR; TCRdb's copy has only in-frame clones and lacks some. The sample yields 100,000 to 150,000 clones, over 70% seen once. This receptor was identified in a woman aged 40 to 50 in good health and CMV-seronegative. This chain links TRBV6-5 with TRBJ1-2, with a possible D match to TRBD1 (5 bases). The sample comprised PBMCs. The DNA for the CDR3 is TGTGCCAGCAGTTATCGAAGGGGCTCTGGCTACACCTTC. It yields the protein CASSYRRGSGYTF.